This T cell receptor beta chain was captured by sequencing in a study of blood T cell repertoires in COVID-19 (dated by TCRdb to 2020 to 2022). Background for the entire study: The collaborator samples originated in the United States, Italy and Spain and spanned the acute and convalescent phases of COVID-19. The material from the prospective study consisted of cDNA or gDNA derived from T cells, B-cell-depleted T cells, or PBMCs. The dataset comprised deeply sampled blood TCRbeta repertoires from subjects exposed to, actively infected with, or recovered from COVID-19. The repertoires were released in a freely available public database meant as a resource for research on the immune response to SARS-CoV-2. The samples were drawn from two sources: the first 160 participants of the ongoing ImmuneRACE study, and fewer than 1,500 subjects contributed by 6 global collaborators. A de-identified subject ID, COVID-19 status, age in years and sex were almost always included in the sample metadata. Where available, HLA class I and class II types were taken from metadata supplied by the sample provider and were not determined by assay-based typing.

The junction shows trimming of 10 bases on V and 9 bases on J, plus 18 bases between the germline ends. CDR1 and CDR2, per the germline V gene, are ENHRY and SYGVKD. The CDR3 runs 12 amino acids, cysteine and phenylalanine included. Of all the DNA, just the CDR3 is kept, 36 bases in frame from base 1. General findings and caveats noted by the study authors: The amount of clinical and demographic metadata varied by source and participant and was provided uncurated.

The immunoSEQ Assay, a bias-controlled multiplex PCR, was used to amplify TCRbeta CDR3 regions from genomic DNA. On the authors' methods: Nucleated cell counts per sample were estimated from amplification of reference gene primers within the assay. To quantify the absolute abundance of each unique TCRbeta CDR3 rearrangement, sequence reads were collapsed and filtered. For each sample, productive Simpson clonality was calculated as the square root of Simpson's diversity index over productive rearrangements. As stored in TCRdb, this immuneACCESS dataset retains in-frame rearrangements with V and J assigned. A fraction of the clones does not appear; measured against another copy, unresolved V genes explain less than half of the discrepancy, and the remainder lacks a known reason. That table supplies the V and J calls and clone size; D and trimming were determined from the DNA. This sample comprises hundreds of thousands of clones, around nine tenths of them detected only once. Less than 15% of the sample is in the top ten clones.

In Seattle, one collaborating source enrolled patients while the infection was active and tracked those patients longitudinally over the course of disease. Whole blood was collected in K2EDTA tubes by collaborating institutions according to the institutions' own protocols. For TCRbeta analysis, collaborators shipped samples as frozen whole blood, isolated PBMCs, or DNA extracted from either of those sample types. Notes on this clone: Its cognate antigen has yet to be identified. No much larger clone is present one base from it, and per-base qualities are unavailable.

The rearranged chain carries TRBV10-3 and TRBJ1-1, with no confidently assigned D gene. This clonotype was sampled from a woman in her 70s with COVID-19, enrolled during active disease. Sequenced: peripheral blood. The DNA sequence is TGTGCCACGAGGGAGATTGCTAGTAAAGCTTTCTTT. The translation is CATREIASKAFF.